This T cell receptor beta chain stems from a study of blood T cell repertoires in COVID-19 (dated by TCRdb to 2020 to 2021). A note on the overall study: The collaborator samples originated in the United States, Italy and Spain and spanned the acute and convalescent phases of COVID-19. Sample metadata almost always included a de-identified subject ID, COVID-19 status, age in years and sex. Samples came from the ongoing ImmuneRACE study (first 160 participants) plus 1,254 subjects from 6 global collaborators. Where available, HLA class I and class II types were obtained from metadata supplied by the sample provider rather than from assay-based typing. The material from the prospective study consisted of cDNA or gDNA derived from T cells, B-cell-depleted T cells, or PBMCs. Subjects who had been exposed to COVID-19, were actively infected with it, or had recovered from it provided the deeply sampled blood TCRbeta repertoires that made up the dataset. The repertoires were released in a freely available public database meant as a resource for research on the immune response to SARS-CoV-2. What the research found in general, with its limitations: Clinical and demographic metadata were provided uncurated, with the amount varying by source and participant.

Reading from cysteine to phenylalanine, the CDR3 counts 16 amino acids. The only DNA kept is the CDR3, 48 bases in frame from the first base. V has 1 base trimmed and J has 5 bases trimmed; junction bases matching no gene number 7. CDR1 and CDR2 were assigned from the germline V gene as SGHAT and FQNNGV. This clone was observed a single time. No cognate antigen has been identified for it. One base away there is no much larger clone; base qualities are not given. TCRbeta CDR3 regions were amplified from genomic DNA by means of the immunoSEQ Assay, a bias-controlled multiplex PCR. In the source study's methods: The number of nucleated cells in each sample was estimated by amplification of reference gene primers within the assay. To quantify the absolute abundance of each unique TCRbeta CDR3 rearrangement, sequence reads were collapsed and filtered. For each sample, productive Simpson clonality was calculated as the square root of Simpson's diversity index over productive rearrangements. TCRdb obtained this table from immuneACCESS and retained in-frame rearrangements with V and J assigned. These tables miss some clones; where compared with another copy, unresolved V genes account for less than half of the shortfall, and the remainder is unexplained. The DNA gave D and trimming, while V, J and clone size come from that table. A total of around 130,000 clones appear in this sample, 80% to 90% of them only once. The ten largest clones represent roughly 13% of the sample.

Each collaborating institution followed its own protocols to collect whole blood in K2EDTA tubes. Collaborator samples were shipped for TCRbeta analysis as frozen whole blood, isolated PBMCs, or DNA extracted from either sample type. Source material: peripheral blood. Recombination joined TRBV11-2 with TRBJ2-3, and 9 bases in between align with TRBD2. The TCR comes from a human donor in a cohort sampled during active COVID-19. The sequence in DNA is TGTGCCAGCAGCTTAGGGCCAGCGGGGGGCCAAGATACGCAGTATTTT. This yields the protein CASSLGPAGGQDTQYF.